This is a list of T cell receptor beta chains from one sample in a study of vaccination and CD4 T cells after COVID-19. No antigens are known for them. MiXCR was run by TCRdb on the PCR reads, yielding one entry per CDR3 protein. The sample lists some 10,000 distinct CDR3 sequences, under 50% seen once, with more than 9% in the top ten. The material sequenced was CD4+ T cells from blood, cultured in vitro. The origin of the receptors is a human donor who had recovered from COVID-19. Both conserved end residues are part of each CDR3. Fields, in order: V gene, clone size, D gene, J gene, CDR3 protein, CDR3 DNA. The D gene is left open where the match is weak. Clone size is not always given. Where it is, it says once, few, many or a class for expanded clones.

v_call: TRBV20-1; clone_size: once; d_call: -; j_call: TRBJ2-7; cdr3_aa: CSATGGTVKGQYF; cdr3_nt: TGCAGTGCCACAGGAGGGACAGTCAAAGGGCAGTACTTC
v_call: TRBV20-1; clone_size: few; d_call: TRBD2; j_call: TRBJ2-3; cdr3_aa: CSVKRGGTDTQYF; cdr3_nt: TGCAGTGTCAAGCGGGGGGGTACAGATACGCAGTATTTT
v_call: TRBV5-8; clone_size: -; d_call: TRBD1; j_call: TRBJ2-7; cdr3_aa: CASSLRGTGSDEQYF; cdr3_nt: TGTGCCAGCAGCTTGAGGGGGACAGGGTCCGACGAGCAGTACTTC
v_call: TRBV12-3/TRBV12-4; clone_size: few; d_call: -; j_call: TRBJ1-2; cdr3_aa: CASSYATANYGYTF; cdr3_nt: TGTGCCAGCAGTTATGCCACAGCTAACTATGGCTACACCTTC
v_call: TRBV30; clone_size: few; d_call: -; j_call: TRBJ1-5; cdr3_aa: CAWSGQGGQPQHF; cdr3_nt: TGTGCCTGGAGTGGGCAGGGAGGTCAGCCCCAGCATTTT
v_call: TRBV6-1; clone_size: -; d_call: TRBD1; j_call: TRBJ2-7; cdr3_aa: CASSDRQGFYEQYF; cdr3_nt: TGTGCCAGCAGTGACCGACAGGGCTTCTACGAGCAGTACTTC
v_call: TRBV19; clone_size: -; d_call: -; j_call: TRBJ1-5; cdr3_aa: CATTTATFNQPQHF; cdr3_nt: TGTGCCACGACGACGGCTACTTTCAATCAGCCCCAGCATTTT
v_call: TRBV20-1; clone_size: few; d_call: TRBD2; j_call: TRBJ2-1; cdr3_aa: CSASTSGGDNEQFF; cdr3_nt: TGCAGTGCTAGCACTAGCGGGGGAGACAATGAGCAGTTCTTC
v_call: TRBV6-2/TRBV6-3; clone_size: few; d_call: -; j_call: TRBJ2-7; cdr3_aa: CASSYSSIGEQYF; cdr3_nt: TGTGCCAGCAGTTACTCGAGCATCGGGGAGCAGTACTTC
v_call: TRBV6-1; clone_size: -; d_call: -; j_call: TRBJ2-3; cdr3_aa: CASSLQGYTQYF; cdr3_nt: TGTGCCAGCAGTCTTCAAGGCTATACGCAGTATTTT
v_call: TRBV19; clone_size: few; d_call: TRBD1; j_call: TRBJ2-6; cdr3_aa: CASSGTGWSGANVLTF; cdr3_nt: TGTGCCAGTAGTGGGACAGGGTGGTCTGGGGCCAACGTCCTGACTTTC
v_call: TRBV6-2/TRBV6-3; clone_size: -; d_call: TRBD2; j_call: TRBJ2-7; cdr3_aa: CASSTRTSGLYEQYF; cdr3_nt: TGTGCCAGCAGTACCCGGACTAGCGGTCTATACGAGCAGTACTTC
v_call: TRBV19; clone_size: -; d_call: TRBD2; j_call: TRBJ2-1; cdr3_aa: CASSMRTSGRSYNEQFF; cdr3_nt: TGTGCCAGTAGTATGCGGACTAGCGGGAGGTCGTACAATGAGCAGTTCTTC
v_call: TRBV20-1; clone_size: few; d_call: -; j_call: TRBJ2-3; cdr3_aa: CSARPKFGSASTDTQYF; cdr3_nt: TGCAGTGCTAGACCCAAATTCGGGAGCGCTAGCACAGATACGCAGTATTTT
v_call: TRBV24-1; clone_size: -; d_call: -; j_call: TRBJ2-2; cdr3_aa: CATSPSPRVTGELFF; cdr3_nt: TGTGCCACCAGTCCTAGCCCACGTGTGACCGGGGAGCTGTTTTTT
v_call: TRBV11-2; clone_size: few; d_call: -; j_call: TRBJ2-5; cdr3_aa: CASSLSGPQETQYF; cdr3_nt: TGTGCCAGCAGCCTCTCGGGACCGCAAGAGACCCAGTACTTC
v_call: TRBV27; clone_size: few; d_call: -; j_call: TRBJ2-2; cdr3_aa: CASSEYYGTSNTGELFF; cdr3_nt: TGTGCCAGCAGCGAATATTACGGGACTTCGAACACCGGGGAGCTGTTTTTT
v_call: TRBV20-1; clone_size: few; d_call: -; j_call: TRBJ1-2; cdr3_aa: CSARDYKVNYGYTF; cdr3_nt: TGCAGTGCTAGAGATTACAAGGTTAACTATGGCTACACCTTC
v_call: TRBV6-2/TRBV6-3; clone_size: few; d_call: -; j_call: TRBJ1-1; cdr3_aa: CASNQGRAEAFF; cdr3_nt: TGTGCCAGCAACCAGGGGAGGGCTGAAGCTTTCTTT
v_call: TRBV6-1; clone_size: -; d_call: -; j_call: TRBJ2-7; cdr3_aa: CASTPVAASYEQYF; cdr3_nt: TGTGCCAGCACCCCTGTGGCAGCCAGCTACGAGCAGTACTTC
v_call: TRBV6-2/TRBV6-3; clone_size: few; d_call: -; j_call: TRBJ1-1; cdr3_aa: CASAWGENTEAFF; cdr3_nt: TGTGCCAGCGCGTGGGGAGAGAACACTGAAGCTTTCTTT
v_call: TRBV2; clone_size: few; d_call: -; j_call: TRBJ1-2; cdr3_aa: CASSAGRGTLYGYTF; cdr3_nt: TGTGCCAGCAGTGCTGGTAGGGGAACGCTCTATGGCTACACCTTC
v_call: TRBV27; clone_size: -; d_call: -; j_call: TRBJ1-6; cdr3_aa: CASRGSDLNSPLHF; cdr3_nt: TGTGCCAGCAGGGGCTCGGACCTTAATTCACCCCTCCACTTT
v_call: TRBV4-3; clone_size: -; d_call: TRBD1; j_call: TRBJ2-3; cdr3_aa: CASSQEGQGGGTDTQYF; cdr3_nt: TGCGCCAGCAGCCAAGAGGGACAGGGAGGGGGCACAGATACGCAGTATTTT
v_call: TRBV7-8; clone_size: -; d_call: -; j_call: TRBJ2-7; cdr3_aa: CASSLVGIPEQYF; cdr3_nt: TGTGCCAGCAGCTTAGTTGGGATCCCGGAGCAGTACTTC
v_call: TRBV6-5; clone_size: -; d_call: -; j_call: TRBJ2-5; cdr3_aa: CASSYSGGRSQETQYF; cdr3_nt: TGTGCCAGCAGTTACTCTGGCGGCCGGTCGCAAGAGACCCAGTACTTC
v_call: TRBV19; clone_size: few; d_call: -; j_call: TRBJ1-2; cdr3_aa: CASSRGLGDSYGYTF; cdr3_nt: TGTGCCAGTAGTAGGGGTTTGGGGGATTCCTATGGCTACACCTTC
v_call: TRBV10-3; clone_size: few; d_call: -; j_call: TRBJ2-7; cdr3_aa: CAISLGGSSYEQYF; cdr3_nt: TGTGCCATCAGTCTAGGGGGATCCTCCTACGAGCAGTACTTC
v_call: TRBV24-1; clone_size: few; d_call: TRBD1; j_call: TRBJ2-3; cdr3_aa: CATSRTGIMADTQYF; cdr3_nt: TGTGCCACCTCAAGGACAGGTATCATGGCGGATACGCAGTATTTT
v_call: TRBV6-7; clone_size: few; d_call: TRBD1; j_call: TRBJ1-2; cdr3_aa: CASSYYTPGQVFWGYGYTF; cdr3_nt: TGTGCCAGCAGTTACTACACCCCGGGACAGGTCTTCTGGGGATATGGCTACACCTTC
v_call: TRBV5-5; clone_size: -; d_call: TRBD2; j_call: TRBJ2-3; cdr3_aa: CASSPTSGGLGTDTQYF; cdr3_nt: TGTGCCAGCAGCCCGACTAGCGGGGGGTTGGGCACAGATACGCAGTATTTT
v_call: TRBV6-1; clone_size: once; d_call: TRBD1; j_call: TRBJ2-7; cdr3_aa: CASRPLLRGTDRGLEQYF; cdr3_nt: TGTGCCAGCAGGCCACTTCTTCGAGGGACGGACAGGGGGCTCGAGCAGTACTTC
v_call: TRBV6-5; clone_size: few; d_call: -; j_call: TRBJ1-2; cdr3_aa: CASSYGGSYGYTF; cdr3_nt: TGTGCCAGCAGTTATGGGGGTAGCTATGGCTACACCTTC
v_call: TRBV5-8; clone_size: -; d_call: -; j_call: TRBJ2-3; cdr3_aa: CASSHWRDTQYF; cdr3_nt: TGTGCCAGCAGCCACTGGAGAGATACGCAGTATTTT
v_call: TRBV20-1; clone_size: few; d_call: -; j_call: TRBJ1-6; cdr3_aa: CSAITGTGENSPLHF; cdr3_nt: TGCAGTGCTATAACTGGGACCGGCGAGAATTCACCCCTCCACTTT
v_call: TRBV20-1; clone_size: -; d_call: -; j_call: TRBJ2-7; cdr3_aa: CSAARDYEQYF; cdr3_nt: TGCAGTGCGGCCCGGGACTACGAGCAGTACTTC
v_call: TRBV11-3; clone_size: -; d_call: TRBD1; j_call: TRBJ2-7; cdr3_aa: CASSLATGGTYEQYF; cdr3_nt: TGTGCCAGCAGCTTAGCAACAGGGGGGACCTACGAGCAGTACTTC
v_call: TRBV20-1; clone_size: few; d_call: -; j_call: TRBJ1-6; cdr3_aa: CSARDLRVPYNSPLHF; cdr3_nt: TGCAGTGCTAGAGATCTCCGGGTCCCCTATAATTCACCCCTCCACTTT
v_call: TRBV10-3; clone_size: -; d_call: -; j_call: TRBJ1-1; cdr3_aa: CAISDLIGPMNTEAFF; cdr3_nt: TGTGCCATCAGTGACCTAATAGGACCGATGAACACTGAAGCTTTCTTT
v_call: TRBV11-2; clone_size: -; d_call: -; j_call: TRBJ1-1; cdr3_aa: CASSLDMRSNTEAFF; cdr3_nt: TGTGCCAGCAGCTTAGATATGAGGTCGAACACTGAAGCTTTCTTT
v_call: TRBV5-1; clone_size: once; d_call: -; j_call: TRBJ1-1; cdr3_aa: CASSFGNTEAFF; cdr3_nt: TGCGCCAGCAGCTTCGGGAACACTGAAGCTTTCTTT
v_call: TRBV30; clone_size: -; d_call: -; j_call: TRBJ1-1; cdr3_aa: CAWSVLRVFPTEAFF; cdr3_nt: TGTGCCTGGAGTGTACTTCGTGTATTTCCCACTGAAGCTTTCTTT
v_call: TRBV20-1; clone_size: -; d_call: TRBD1; j_call: TRBJ2-3; cdr3_aa: CSAPRQGSGADTQYF; cdr3_nt: TGCAGTGCTCCAAGACAGGGCTCAGGGGCAGATACGCAGTATTTT
v_call: TRBV7-3; clone_size: few; d_call: TRBD2; j_call: TRBJ2-6; cdr3_aa: CASSLGGLGANVLTF; cdr3_nt: TGTGCCAGCAGCCTGGGGGGGTTAGGGGCCAACGTCCTGACTTTC
v_call: TRBV12-3/TRBV12-4; clone_size: -; d_call: -; j_call: TRBJ2-7; cdr3_aa: CASTLHPGGGRGEQYF; cdr3_nt: TGTGCCAGCACCCTACACCCGGGAGGGGGCCGGGGCGAGCAGTACTTC
v_call: TRBV30; clone_size: -; d_call: -; j_call: TRBJ2-5; cdr3_aa: CAWSGSDTAQETQYF; cdr3_nt: TGTGCCTGGAGTGGATCGGACACAGCCCAAGAGACCCAGTACTTC
v_call: TRBV12-3/TRBV12-4; clone_size: few; d_call: TRBD1; j_call: TRBJ2-7; cdr3_aa: CASSSTGGYEQYF; cdr3_nt: TGTGCCAGCAGTTCCACAGGGGGCTACGAGCAGTACTTC
v_call: TRBV6-1; clone_size: -; d_call: -; j_call: TRBJ2-2; cdr3_aa: CASRTRGANTGELFF; cdr3_nt: TGTGCCAGCAGAACCCGGGGGGCCAACACCGGGGAGCTGTTTTTT
v_call: TRBV29-1; clone_size: once; d_call: -; j_call: TRBJ2-2; cdr3_aa: CSVVVRRNTGELFF; cdr3_nt: TGCAGCGTTGTAGTTCGGAGGAACACCGGGGAGCTGTTTTTT
v_call: TRBV10-2; clone_size: few; d_call: -; j_call: TRBJ1-1; cdr3_aa: CASTRPGAEAFF; cdr3_nt: TGCGCCAGCACCCGACCTGGGGCTGAAGCTTTCTTT
v_call: TRBV19; clone_size: -; d_call: TRBD2; j_call: TRBJ2-5; cdr3_aa: CASSIGTRSQETQYF; cdr3_nt: TGTGCCAGTAGTATAGGGACTAGGTCCCAAGAGACCCAGTACTTC
v_call: TRBV10-3; clone_size: -; d_call: TRBD1; j_call: TRBJ2-5; cdr3_aa: CAISPGQKETQYF; cdr3_nt: TGTGCCATCAGCCCGGGACAGAAAGAGACCCAGTACTTC
v_call: TRBV20-1; clone_size: -; d_call: TRBD2; j_call: TRBJ2-7; cdr3_aa: CSARGTSGDSYEQYF; cdr3_nt: TGCAGTGCTAGGGGGACTAGCGGAGACTCCTACGAGCAGTACTTC
v_call: TRBV6-4; clone_size: -; d_call: TRBD2; j_call: TRBJ2-1; cdr3_aa: CASSDEAGADNEQFF; cdr3_nt: TGTGCCAGCAGTGACGAGGCGGGAGCCGACAATGAGCAGTTCTTC
v_call: TRBV20-1; clone_size: few; d_call: -; j_call: TRBJ2-3; cdr3_aa: CSAKQFGTDTQYF; cdr3_nt: TGCAGTGCTAAACAGTTTGGCACAGATACGCAGTATTTT
v_call: TRBV11-2; clone_size: -; d_call: -; j_call: TRBJ2-7; cdr3_aa: CASSPTGGNEQYF; cdr3_nt: TGTGCCAGCAGCCCTACTGGAGGGAACGAGCAGTACTTC
v_call: TRBV19; clone_size: few; d_call: -; j_call: TRBJ2-5; cdr3_aa: CASSIVGNQETQYF; cdr3_nt: TGTGCCAGTAGTATAGTCGGGAACCAAGAGACCCAGTACTTC
v_call: TRBV6-2/TRBV6-3; clone_size: once; d_call: -; j_call: TRBJ2-1; cdr3_aa: CASTRPGPTPYNEQFF; cdr3_nt: TGTGCCAGCACTAGACCGGGACCCACGCCATACAATGAGCAGTTCTTC